These T cell receptor beta chains were read from a single sample in a study of T cell responses to AZD1222 COVID-19 vaccine. Method: immunoSEQ multiplex PCR; TCRdb's copy keeps in-frame clones and lacks some. The repertoire holds around 100,000 clones, with around 90% as singletons. The starting material was peripheral blood, obtained on day 0 of AZD1222 vaccination. All receptors derive from an adult in good health. Each CDR3 is given with its conserved first and last residue. D genes are given only for firm matches. Only part of the rows carry a size: once, few, many, or a class if the clone is expanded.

D gene,CDR3 length,V gene,J gene,clone size,CDR3 DNA,CDR3 protein
TRBD1,16,TRBV4-1,TRBJ1-1,NA,TGCGCCAGCAGCCAAGGGACAGGGGGGATGAGGACTGAAGCTTTCTTT,CASSQGTGGMRTEAFF
NA,16,TRBV4-1,TRBJ2-7,NA,TGCGCCAGCAGCCAAGATTCGCAAACCACCTTCTACGAGCAGTACTTC,CASSQDSQTTFYEQYF
NA,14,TRBV18,TRBJ1-5,NA,TGTGCCAGCTCACCAGGGAATGCCTATCAGCCCCAGCATTTT,CASSPGNAYQPQHF
NA,13,TRBV28,TRBJ2-7,NA,TGTGCCAGCAGTTTGTTGAGGAGCTACGAGCAGTACTTC,CASSLLRSYEQYF
TRBD2,17,TRBV10-1,TRBJ2-5,NA,TGCGCCAGCAGTGGAGGTGGGCGCGGGAGTAACCAAGAGACCCAGTACTTC,CASSGGGRGSNQETQYF
NA,14,TRBV5-4,TRBJ2-7,NA,TGTGCCAGCAGCAGGCCGGGAGTAGGCTACGAGCAGTACTTC,CASSRPGVGYEQYF
NA,16,TRBV28,TRBJ1-3,NA,TGTGCCAGCAGTTTAGGCATACAGAGCTCTGGAAACACCATATATTTT,CASSLGIQSSGNTIYF
NA,14,TRBV2,TRBJ2-2,NA,TGTGCCAGCAGTGATCGGGGCGAGGCCGGGGAGCTGTTTTTT,CASSDRGEAGELFF
NA,13,TRBV28,TRBJ1-4,NA,TGTGCCAGCAGTTGGCAGACTAGGGAAAAACTGTTTTTT,CASSWQTREKLFF
TRBD2,15,TRBV7-2,TRBJ2-5,once,TGTGCCAGCAGCCCCCGTGGTAGCGGGAGTGAGACCCAGTACTTC,CASSPRGSGSETQYF
NA,16,TRBV10-3,TRBJ2-6,NA,TGTGCCATCAGTGTACAGAATACCCCTGGGGCCAACGTCCTGACTTTC,CAISVQNTPGANVLTF
NA,12,TRBV28,TRBJ1-3,NA,TGTGCCAGCAGTTTTGCTGGAAACACCATATATTTT,CASSFAGNTIYF
NA,15,TRBV6-2/TRBV6-3,TRBJ1-5,NA,TGTGCCAGCACCCCCTATTGGGAGGGCAATCAGCCCCAGCATTTT,CASTPYWEGNQPQHF
NA,15,TRBV6-5,TRBJ1-5,NA,TGTGCCAGCAGACCGGCGGGGGGGAGCAATCAGCCCCAGCATTTT,CASRPAGGSNQPQHF
TRBD1,15,TRBV4-1,TRBJ1-2,medium-sized,TGCGCCAGCAGCAACGGACAGGGAGAGGGCTATGGCTACACCTTC,CASSNGQGEGYGYTF
TRBD1,13,TRBV15,TRBJ1-6,NA,TGTGCCACCCAAGGGACAGGGGTTTCACCCCTCCACTTT,CATQGTGVSPLHF
TRBD1,15,TRBV2,TRBJ2-5,NA,TGTGCCAGCTCTGAGGAGGGACAGGGGCTAGAGACCCAGTACTTC,CASSEEGQGLETQYF
NA,16,TRBV19,TRBJ1-4,NA,TGTGCCAGTAGCCCCGGAGGAGCAGAGAAGCTCGAAAAACTGTTTTTT,CASSPGGAEKLEKLFF
TRBD1,14,TRBV5-1,TRBJ2-7,NA,TGCGCCAGCAGCCCAGGGACAGAGAAATACGAGCAGTACTTC,CASSPGTEKYEQYF
NA,16,TRBV9,TRBJ1-2,few,TGTGCCAGCAGCAGACAAGACAGTACTGTGGGCTATGGCTACACCTTC,CASSRQDSTVGYGYTF
TRBD1,14,TRBV25-1,TRBJ2-2,NA,TGTGCCAGCAGGGGGGACAGGGCCACCGGGGAGCTGTTTTTT,CASRGDRATGELFF
NA,12,TRBV6-1,TRBJ2-2,once,TGTGCCAGCAGACCAAACACCGGGGAGCTGTTTTTT,CASRPNTGELFF
NA,16,TRBV19,TRBJ1-5,NA,TGTGCCAGTAGTACCCCTTGGGACGGGATGAATCAGCCCCAGCATTTT,CASSTPWDGMNQPQHF
NA,15,TRBV28,TRBJ1-6,NA,TGTGCCAGCAGTTTCTCGGGCAGCTATAATTCACCCCTCCACTTT,CASSFSGSYNSPLHF
NA,14,TRBV28,TRBJ2-1,NA,TGTGCCAGCAGTTCCACGGCGCGATACAATGAGCAGTTCTTC,CASSSTARYNEQFF
NA,14,TRBV7-9,TRBJ1-1,once,TGTGCCAGCAGCTTCAAGGCCGGAGGGGCGGGAGCTTTCTTT,CASSFKAGGAGAFF
NA,15,TRBV5-6,TRBJ2-7,few,TGTGCCAGCAGCCCGGGTCCGAAGACATCCTACGAGCAGTACTTC,CASSPGPKTSYEQYF
TRBD1,16,TRBV27,TRBJ1-4,once,TGTGCCAGCAGTTTTATTACAGGGGGCACTAATGAAAAACTGTTTTTT,CASSFITGGTNEKLFF
NA,15,TRBV9,TRBJ2-3,NA,TGTGCCAGCAGCGTAGCGGGAGCAAGCACAGATACGCAGTATTTT,CASSVAGASTDTQYF
NA,17,TRBV19,TRBJ2-4,NA,TGTGCCAGTACCCCAACCGGACGGGGTAGGGACAAAAACATTCAGTACTTC,CASTPTGRGRDKNIQYF
TRBD1,19,TRBV18,TRBJ1-1,NA,TGTGCCAGCTCACTGGAACAGGGGGATACCCTGACTATGAACACTGAAGCTTTCTTT,CASSLEQGDTLTMNTEAFF
TRBD2,17,TRBV2,TRBJ2-2,once,TGTGCCAGCAGTGGGAAACTAGCGGGAGGGAACACCGGGGAGCTGTTTTTT,CASSGKLAGGNTGELFF
TRBD1,14,TRBV7-3,TRBJ1-3,NA,TGTGCCAGCAGCTCAGGACAGGGTGGAAACACCATATATTTT,CASSSGQGGNTIYF
NA,16,TRBV5-6,TRBJ1-2,once,TGTGCCAGCAGCTTATACTCCGGGACAACTAACTATGGCTACACCTTC,CASSLYSGTTNYGYTF
NA,15,TRBV7-9,TRBJ1-1,NA,TGTGCCAGCAGCCCCCCGGGACACAGAAGAGATGAAGCTTTCTTT,CASSPPGHRRDEAFF
NA,13,TRBV30,TRBJ1-1,once,TGTGCCTGGGGGGTAGGAAGTGGCACTGAAGCTTTCTTT,CAWGVGSGTEAFF
NA,18,TRBV7-9,TRBJ1-4,NA,TGTGCCAGCAGCCCAATGGATCGGACTGACGCAACTAATGAAAAACTGTTTTTT,CASSPMDRTDATNEKLFF
NA,14,TRBV6-1,TRBJ1-2,NA,TGTGCCAGCAGTGAAGGGGGTACTAACTATGGCTACACCTTC,CASSEGGTNYGYTF
NA,14,TRBV7-2,TRBJ2-1,NA,TGTGCCAGCAGCTTAGACAGGGTCCGCAATGAGCAGTTCTTC,CASSLDRVRNEQFF
NA,14,TRBV12-5,TRBJ2-1,NA,TGTGCTAGTGCCACCTCTTTATGGGGGAATGAGCAGTTCTTC,CASATSLWGNEQFF
NA,15,TRBV6-4,TRBJ1-2,NA,TGTGCCAGCAGTGACGGGTCATCTGGGGGCTATGGCTACACCTTC,CASSDGSSGGYGYTF
NA,16,TRBV28,TRBJ1-6,NA,TGTGCCAGCAGTTCCCAAGGACGGTCTGGGGATTCACCCCTCCACTTT,CASSSQGRSGDSPLHF
NA,15,TRBV30,TRBJ2-1,NA,TGTGCCTGGAGTGTACTCCCGGGACAAAGAGATGAGCAGTTCTTC,CAWSVLPGQRDEQFF
NA,17,TRBV7-2,TRBJ1-4,NA,TGTGCCAGCAGCTTAGAGGTTGGGCCAGCTCTTAATGAAAAACTGTTTTTT,CASSLEVGPALNEKLFF
NA,13,TRBV3-1/TRBV3-2,TRBJ1-3,NA,TGTGCCAGCAGCCAAGTCGGGGGAAACACCATATATTTT,CASSQVGGNTIYF
TRBD2,16,TRBV5-4,TRBJ2-5,NA,TGTGCCAGCAGCCCCCTACTGGCGGGAGGGGGAGAGACCCAGTACTTC,CASSPLLAGGGETQYF
NA,13,TRBV28,TRBJ2-7,NA,TGTGCCAGCAGTTTATTCGTACAAAACGAGCAGTACTTC,CASSLFVQNEQYF
NA,13,TRBV3-1/TRBV3-2,TRBJ1-2,NA,TGTGCCAGCAGCGCCGAAGGTGTCTATGGCTACACCTTC,CASSAEGVYGYTF
TRBD1,16,TRBV6-4,TRBJ1-5,once,TGTGCCAGCACCTGGACAGGGGTTATGCGCAATCAGCCCCAGCATTTT,CASTWTGVMRNQPQHF
NA,13,TRBV28,TRBJ1-4,NA,TGTGCCAGCAGTTCCCGGGAAAAGCCTCAACTGTTTTTT,CASSSREKPQLFF
NA,16,TRBV7-2,TRBJ1-3,NA,TGTGCCAGCAGCTCCGGAATATTACTCTCTGGAAACACCATATATTTT,CASSSGILLSGNTIYF
NA,15,TRBV6-4,TRBJ2-3,NA,TGTGCCAGCAGTGTGCGCGGGACAAGCACAGATACGCAGTATTTT,CASSVRGTSTDTQYF
NA,13,TRBV12-3/TRBV12-4,TRBJ1-2,NA,TGTGCCAGCAGTTTAGAGGGCAACTATGGCTACACCTTC,CASSLEGNYGYTF
NA,13,TRBV2,TRBJ1-2,NA,TGTGCCAGCAGTCTCCCTCAGGGGTTGGGCTACACCTTC,CASSLPQGLGYTF
NA,14,TRBV9,TRBJ2-5,NA,TGTGCCAGCAGCGTAAGTTCCAGAGAAGAGACCCAGTACTTC,CASSVSSREETQYF